Included here is one T cell receptor beta chain sequence, with context. Original processing methods: The authors estimated nucleated cell counts from reference gene primer amplification. Generated by immunoSEQ multiplex PCR, the TCRdb table keeps only in-frame clones and is missing some. From that table come the V and J calls and clone size; the DNA was used to work out D and trimming. The sample carries more than 85,000 clones, approximately 90% recorded once. The CDR3 consists of 18 residues. J gave up 0 bases and V 3 bases, and 9 bases lay outside the gene matches. The germline V gene encodes CDR1 SGHRS and CDR2 YFSETQ. This specimen comes from a study of blood T cell repertoires in COVID-19. Overall study: COVID-19 samples, acute and convalescent, were from the United States, Italy and Spain. PBMCs, B-cell-depleted T cells, or T cells provided the cDNA or gDNA that made up the material.

V usage is TRBV5-1 and J usage is TRBJ2-3, with 11 bases lining up with TRBD2. This receptor was obtained from a woman in her 50s with acute or convalescent COVID-19. Sample: peripheral blood. The CDR3: CASSSGKTSGTSTDTQYF. CDR3 DNA: TGCGCCAGCAGCTCCGGGAAGACTAGCGGGACTAGCACAGATACGCAGTATTTT.